This T cell receptor (beta chain) comes out of a study of regulatory T cells in long-lasting Graves disease. Time point in this sample: newly diagnosed GD, antithyroid drugs for less than 3 months. From RNA extracted from PBMCs, the TCR library was made. Library construction for TCR beta used iRepertoire HTBI primers and Arm-PCR of CDR3 regions. TCRdb called the multiplex PCR reads again in MiXCR, with one record for every CDR3 protein. The sample carries 550,000 to 650,000 distinct CDR3 sequences, around 16% recorded once. CDR3 length: 15 residues. Germline V gives CDR1 DFQATT, CDR2 SNEGSKA (reference sequence). V gave up 5 bases and J gave up 4 bases; unmatched junction bases: 8. In addition, the sample was reused for a study of T cells in Graves' hyperthyroidism and ophthalmopathy.

The chain recombines TRBV20-1 with TRBJ2-1, with 10 bases matching TRBD2. The sequence was obtained from a man younger than 30 with Graves disease. Sequencing used peripheral blood mononuclear cells (PBMCs), obtained at new diagnosis, from a patient treated with antithyroid drugs. CDR3 coding DNA: TGCAGTGCTGCTATTACTAGCGGGAAGTACAATGAGCAGTTCTTC. Translation gives CSAAITSGKYNEQFF.